These 26 T cell receptor beta chains were all obtained from the same sample, sequenced in a study of patients and donors after allogeneic stem cell transplantation. TCRdb independently ran MiXCR on the RT-PCR reads; one entry per CDR3 protein. The sample yields hundreds of thousands of distinct CDR3 sequences, about 38% seen once. The sequenced material came from blood, either unsorted or a sorted T cell fraction (not recorded which). The receptors here all came from a human donor who was either an allogeneic HSCT recipient or a stem cell or donor lymphocyte infusion donor (not recorded which). It is not recorded whose cells these are; they may come from a transplant donor.

This clonotype was recorded a few times. This rearrangement joins TRBV20-1 to TRBJ2-1, with TRBD1 matching 7 bases. With 6 bases clipped from V and 9 bases from J, the junction kept 11 bases outside the gene matches. This CDR3 is 13 amino acids long. Germline V CDR1 and CDR2: DFQATT, SNEGSKA (reference sequence). The DNA for the CDR3 is TGCAGTGCAAAACTCACAGGGGTCGGTGAGCAGTTCTTC. Translating gives CSAKLTGVGEQFF.

The chain carries TRBV7-3 and TRBJ2-1, with TRBD2 matching over 7 bases. Unmatched junction bases numbered 11, after V lost 5 bases and J lost 4 bases. The CDR3 is 16 amino acids. The germline gives CDR1 SGHTA, CDR2 FQGTGA. The CDR3 here is CASSLLGGMGYNEQFF. For the CDR3, the DNA is TGTGCCAGCAGCCTACTCGGGGGGATGGGTTACAATGAGCAGTTCTTC.

This clonotype occurred once. The chain is built from TRBV4-1 and TRBJ2-5, with D perhaps TRBD2 (5 bases). The CDR3 covers 14 residues. With 0 bases removed from V and 1 base from J, the gap between germline ends came to 6 bases. CDR1 MGHRA and CDR2 YSYEKL come from the germline V gene. This CDR3 reads CASSQDGSQETQYF. CDR3 in DNA: TGCGCCAGCAGCCAAGATGGGAGCCAAGAGACCCAGTACTTC.

This clonotype was observed a few times. V and J are TRBV12-3 or TRBV12-4 and TRBJ1-2, with 10 bases aligning to TRBD1. Trimming removed 6 bases from V and 2 bases from J; junction bases left unmatched: 12. The CDR3 has 17 amino acids. The CDR3 nucleotides read TGTGCCAGCAGCCCGAGGACAGGGGGAGTCATAAACTATGGCTACACCTTC. The encoded protein is CASSPRTGGVINYGYTF.

The chain uses TRBV28 and TRBJ1-6; D not certain. V dropped 6 bases and J dropped 5 bases, with 17 bases sitting between them. The CDR3 has 16 residues. The germline V gene encodes CDR1 MDHEN and CDR2 SYDVKM. The CDR3 region has the DNA TGTGCCAGCAGCGAACCGAGGAGGCTTAATAATTCACCCCTCCACTTT. Translating gives CASSEPRRLNNSPLHF.

The chain combines TRBV7-9 with TRBJ1-2; 7 nucleotides line up with TRBD1. V dropped 2 bases and J dropped 7; count of bases not matched to a gene: 16. CDR3 length: 17 amino acids. The germline gives CDR1 SEHNR, CDR2 FQNEAQ (reference sequence). CDR3 DNA: TGTGCCAGCAGCTTACTTGGGGTCGGACAGGAGAAACGTGGCTACACCTTC. This sequence encodes CASSLLGVGQEKRGYTF. Full variable domain (outside the CDR3, taken from reference TRBV7-9 and TRBJ1-2): DTGVSQNPRHKITKRGQNVTFRCDPISEHNRLYWYRQTLGQGPEFLTYFQNEAQLEKSRLLSDRFSAERPKGSFSTLEIQRTEQGDSAMYLCASSLLGVGQEKRGYTFGSGTRLTVV.

In this sample, this clonotype turned up a few times. The chain employs TRBV5-1 and TRBJ2-3; the match to TRBD2 covers 13 bases. Germline V CDR1 and CDR2: SGHRS, YFSETQ. With 0 bases clipped from V and 5 bases from J, the junction kept 3 bases outside the gene matches. The length of the CDR3 is 16 residues. The CDR3 protein is CASSLAGLAGEDTQYF. As DNA, the CDR3 is TGCGCCAGCAGCTTGGCCGGACTAGCGGGGGAAGATACGCAGTATTTT.

This clonotype was found many times. The V call is TRBV29-1, the J call TRBJ1-1, with 9 nucleotides matching TRBD1. The germline V gene has CDR1 SQVTM and CDR2 ANQGSEA. This CDR3 is 14 amino acids long. The ends lost 2 bases at V and 1 base at J; junction bases unmatched: 2. CDR3 region: CSVERDRENTEAFF. The CDR3 nucleotides read TGCAGCGTTGAACGGGACAGGGAGAACACTGAAGCTTTCTTT.

V and J are TRBV6-1 and TRBJ1-2; D is possibly TRBD1 (5 bases). Between the trimmed V and J ends, which lost 8 bases and 2 bases, there was a span of 9 bases. CDR1 and CDR2 from the germline V gene are MNHNS and SASEGT. The CDR3 extends over 12 amino acids. The chain's CDR3 is CASEAGNYGYTF. For the CDR3, the DNA is TGTGCCAGCGAAGCAGGGAACTATGGCTACACCTTC.

This sequence joins TRBV10-3 and TRBJ2-3, with D unresolved. The V end lost 7 bases, the J end lost 0 bases, and 5 bases lay between the germline ends. Germline loops: CDR1 ENHRY, CDR2 SYGVKD. This CDR3 is built from 12 residues. This CDR3 reads CAIMDSTDTQYF. CDR3 sequence (DNA): TGTGCCATCATGGACAGCACAGATACGCAGTATTTT.

V gene TRBV10-3 combines with J gene TRBJ2-3, with 7 nucleotides matching TRBD2. The V gene's germline CDR1 is ENHRY and CDR2 SYGVKD. The V segment lost 4 bases and the J segment 0 bases; nucleotides outside the gene matches: 4. This CDR3 has 15 amino acids. The CDR3, as DNA: TGTGCCATCAGTGCCCTAGCGGTGAGCACAGATACGCAGTATTTT. Translation gives CAISALAVSTDTQYF.

This chain uses TRBV12-3 or TRBV12-4 with TRBJ1-6, with 7 bases matching TRBD1. Trimming at V came to 6 bases and at J to 0 bases, leaving 5 bases not matched to a gene. This CDR3 spans 16 amino acids. Written as DNA, the CDR3 is TGTGCCAGCAGCCAAGGGGACAGCTCCTATAATTCACCCCTCCACTTT. Protein sequence: CASSQGDSSYNSPLHF.

The V gene is TRBV6-6, the J gene TRBJ1-5, with a weak D call TRBD1 (5 bases). V lost 1 base and J 1 base, leaving 5 bases between the germline ends. The CDR3 loop spans 14 amino acids. Germline V gene data show CDR1 as MNHNY and CDR2 as SVGAGI (reference sequence). DNA for the CDR3: TGTGCCAGCAGTTACTGGGGGAGCAATCAGCCCCAGCATTTT. Translating it yields CASSYWGSNQPQHF.

The CDR3 bases are TGTGCCAGCAGGGGGACACTCAAGGAGCAGTTCTTC. Encoded protein: CASRGTLKEQFF. This sequence joins TRBV2 and TRBJ2-1, with D possibly matching TRBD1 (6 bases). CDR1 SNHLY and CDR2 FYNNEI come from the germline V gene. The CDR3 has 12 amino acids. V lost 6 bases to trimming and J lost 10 bases, with 13 bases between them.

The rearrangement links TRBV27 to TRBJ2-4; possibly TRBD2 for D (7 bases). The CDR3 covers 19 residues. Trimming left V 5 bases short and J 3 bases short, with 26 bases between. Germline V lookup: CDR1 MNHEY, CDR2 SMNVEV (reference sequence). The CDR3 region has the DNA TGTGCCAGCAGTCCACGGGTGGGGGGGCGAGAGAGTGGCAAAAACATTCAGTACTTC. This codes for CASSPRVGGRESGKNIQYF.

The rearrangement links TRBV7-9 to TRBJ2-7; a weak D match, TRBD1 (6 bases). The V gene's germline CDR1 is SEHNR and CDR2 FQNEAQ (reference sequence). The ends were cut back, 5 bases at V and 6 bases at J, with 17 bases in the middle. The CDR3 length is 14 residues. The CDR3 loop is CASSDTGMHGEQYF. The CDR3 region has the DNA TGTGCCAGCAGCGACACAGGGATGCATGGCGAGCAGTACTTC.

This clonotype was detected only a few times. The chain is built from TRBV5-5 and TRBJ1-4; D unresolved. Germline V gives CDR1 SGHKS, CDR2 YYEKEE (reference sequence). This CDR3 region has 19 residues. Trimming took 4 bases from V and 0 from J, leaving 22 bases between them. Here the CDR3 reads CASSPLPTAGGATNEKLFF. The DNA for the CDR3 is TGTGCCAGCAGCCCCCTTCCGACGGCAGGAGGTGCAACTAATGAAAAACTGTTTTTT.

This clonotype was seen more than once but under ten times. The CDR3 nucleotides read TGCAGTGCTAGGGATGACAGGGGTAGCCAGCCCCAGCATTTT. Protein product: CSARDDRGSQPQHF. J is TRBJ1-5 and V is TRBV20-1; 8 bases line up with TRBD1. The trim removed 3 bases at V and 7 bases at J, leaving 8 bases unmatched. In germline, CDR1 is DFQATT, CDR2 SNEGSKA (reference sequence). This CDR3 has 14 amino acids.

The sample holds a few counts of this clonotype. V gene TRBV20-1 combines with J gene TRBJ1-1; 7 bases are a match to TRBD1. CDR3 length: 15 amino acids. CDR1 is DFQATT and CDR2 is SNEGSKA in the germline V gene (reference sequence). Trimming removed 6 bases from V and 0 bases from J; junction bases left unmatched: 10. CDR3 in DNA: TGCAGTGCCCAGCCTATAGACAGGGTGAACACTGAAGCTTTCTTT. This gives the protein CSAQPIDRVNTEAFF.

The chain carries TRBV28 and TRBJ2-3; 10 nucleotides agree with TRBD2. Germline-derived CDR1 and CDR2 are MDHEN and SYDVKM. The V and J ends lost 4 bases and 2 bases, in that order; junction bases with no gene match: 6. CDR3 size: 16 residues. The CDR3 DNA is TGTGCCAGCAGTTCTCGGACTAGCGGTATCACAGATACGCAGTATTTT. It specifies CASSSRTSGITDTQYF.

The chain carries TRBV2 and TRBJ1-2; D might be TRBD1 (6 bases). V was pared by 7 bases and J by 11 bases, with 26 bases between. Germline CDR1 reads SNHLY; CDR2 reads FYNNEI. The CDR3 length is 15 residues. CDR3 DNA sequence: TGTGCCAGCAACGAGCCCGCCGGGACATCTCACATTTACACCTTC. Its translation: CASNEPAGTSHIYTF.

The V call is TRBV12-3 or TRBV12-4, the J call TRBJ2-2; 7 bases fit TRBD1. This CDR3 spans 15 amino acids. V trimming: 6 bases; J trimming: 0 bases; junction bases outside the gene matches: 4. CDR3 coding DNA: TGTGCCAGCAGGGCCGGGACAGCGAACACCGGGGAGCTGTTTTTT. It is translated as CASRAGTANTGELFF.

The chain has TRBV28 and TRBJ2-1; the D gene is possibly TRBD2 (6 bases). Per germline, CDR1 MDHEN and CDR2 SYDVKM. The CDR3 is 13 amino acids. Deletions cut 8 bases from V and 9 bases from J, with 17 bases between. The CDR3 sequence: CASRATSLGEQFF. The CDR3 region has the DNA TGTGCCAGCCGGGCAACTAGCTTGGGTGAGCAGTTCTTC.

This clonotype appeared a few times. The V call is TRBV5-1, the J call TRBJ2-7; TRBD1 matches at 8 bases. The CDR3 has 16 residues. After removal of 4 bases from V and 4 bases from J, the junction contained 13 bases not matched to a gene. The V gene's germline CDR1 is SGHRS and CDR2 YFSETQ. CDR3 sequence: CASSPPGGQGLYEQYF. CDR3 DNA: TGCGCCAGCAGCCCGCCGGGCGGACAGGGCTTGTACGAGCAGTACTTC.

This chain connects TRBV5-5 to TRBJ1-5, with 12 bases that match TRBD1. CDR1 is SGHKS and CDR2 is YYEKEE in the germline V gene (reference sequence). CDR3 size: 15 residues. Unmatched junction bases numbered 5, after V lost 4 bases and J lost 6 bases. The CDR3 DNA follows: TGTGCCAGCAGCCCTGGGACAGGGGGCAGTCAGCCCCAGCATTTT. Its protein product is CASSPGTGGSQPQHF.

V gene TRBV5-4 combines with J gene TRBJ2-1, with 8 nucleotides matching TRBD1. Germline loops: CDR1 SGHNT, CDR2 YYREEE (reference sequence). V shed 3 bases and J 4 bases; nucleotides not matched to a gene: 9. This CDR3 comprises 16 residues. The chain's CDR3 is CASSSWTGKGYNEQFF. The CDR3 DNA is TGTGCCAGCAGCTCGTGGACAGGGAAAGGGTACAATGAGCAGTTCTTC.